A selection of T cell receptor beta chains follows, all from one sample in a study of blood T cell repertoires in COVID-19. Sequencing used immunoSEQ multiplex PCR; TCRdb keeps in-frame clones, though not all of them. The profile shows some 220,000 clones, about 80% of them singletons. Specimen: peripheral blood. These receptors were collected from a woman in her thirties who had recovered from COVID-19. CDR3s include the opening cysteine and the closing phenylalanine or tryptophan. Fields, in order: J gene, clone size, D gene, V gene, CDR3 DNA, CDR3 protein. The D gene is left open where the match is weak. A row's size may be missing; if present it is once, few, many or a size class.

j_call: TRBJ1-2
clone_size: -
d_call: TRBD1
v_call: TRBV7-9
cdr3_nt: TGTGCCAGCAGCATGCCGCAGGGGGCGCTTAGCTATGGCTACACCTTC
cdr3_aa: CASSMPQGALSYGYTF

j_call: TRBJ1-4
clone_size: -
d_call: -
v_call: TRBV27
cdr3_nt: TGTGCCAGCAGTTTAGGAGGGAGGGGCAATGAAAAACTGTTTTTT
cdr3_aa: CASSLGGRGNEKLFF

j_call: TRBJ1-2
clone_size: -
d_call: TRBD1
v_call: TRBV28
cdr3_nt: TGTGCCAGCAGTTCGAGGGGGCGCTTATATTCCCCTCATAACTATGGCTACACCTTC
cdr3_aa: CASSSRGRLYSPHNYGYTF

j_call: TRBJ2-3
clone_size: -
d_call: TRBD1
v_call: TRBV3-1/TRBV3-2
cdr3_nt: TGTGCCAGCAGCCAGGAAGGACAGGCCCCTAAGGATACGCAGTATTTT
cdr3_aa: CASSQEGQAPKDTQYF

j_call: TRBJ2-7
clone_size: -
d_call: -
v_call: TRBV14
cdr3_nt: TGTGCCAGCAGCCTATCCTACGAGCAGTACTTC
cdr3_aa: CASSLSYEQYF

j_call: TRBJ1-2
clone_size: -
d_call: TRBD1
v_call: TRBV28
cdr3_nt: TGTGCCATTTCGGGACAGGGGGCGCGGGGCTACACCTTC
cdr3_aa: CAISGQGARGYTF

j_call: TRBJ2-1
clone_size: -
d_call: TRBD1
v_call: TRBV28
cdr3_nt: TGTGCCAGCAACAGGGGATATGAGCAGTTCTTC
cdr3_aa: CASNRGYEQFF

j_call: TRBJ2-1
clone_size: -
d_call: -
v_call: TRBV10-2
cdr3_nt: TGCGCCAGCAGTGTCATCCCCGCTAACTATGAGCAGTTCTTC
cdr3_aa: CASSVIPANYEQFF

j_call: TRBJ2-4
clone_size: -
d_call: -
v_call: TRBV2
cdr3_nt: TGTGCCAGCAGTGAATTTGGTACTAGCAAAAGGGGCATTCAGTACTTC
cdr3_aa: CASSEFGTSKRGIQYF

j_call: TRBJ1-1
clone_size: -
d_call: -
v_call: TRBV19
cdr3_nt: TGTGCCAGTGGTAAGGAAAGGGGCACTGAAGCTTTCTTT
cdr3_aa: CASGKERGTEAFF

j_call: TRBJ1-1
clone_size: once
d_call: -
v_call: TRBV6-4
cdr3_nt: TGTGCCAGCAGGAAGGACAGCATGAACACTGAAGCTTTCTTT
cdr3_aa: CASRKDSMNTEAFF

j_call: TRBJ1-3
clone_size: once
d_call: -
v_call: TRBV20-1
cdr3_nt: TGCAGTGCTAGTCTTGGCAGGGGACCGGGAAACACCATATATTTT
cdr3_aa: CSASLGRGPGNTIYF

j_call: TRBJ2-7
clone_size: -
d_call: -
v_call: TRBV2
cdr3_nt: TGTGCCAGCAGTGAGTGGCTAGCGACTAACGAGCAGTACTTC
cdr3_aa: CASSEWLATNEQYF

j_call: TRBJ2-7
clone_size: -
d_call: TRBD1
v_call: TRBV6-4
cdr3_nt: TGTGCCAGCAGGATCCCACAACCTCCGGGACAGGGAGGGTACGAGCAGTACTTC
cdr3_aa: CASRIPQPPGQGGYEQYF

j_call: TRBJ2-2
clone_size: -
d_call: TRBD2
v_call: TRBV14
cdr3_nt: TGTGCCAGCAGCCCGACTAGCGGAGCCACCGGGGAGCTGTTTTTT
cdr3_aa: CASSPTSGATGELFF

j_call: TRBJ2-5
clone_size: many
d_call: TRBD2
v_call: TRBV7-3
cdr3_nt: TGTGCCTCCATCGGACTAGCGGGAGGTGGAGAGACCCAGTACTTC
cdr3_aa: CASIGLAGGGETQYF